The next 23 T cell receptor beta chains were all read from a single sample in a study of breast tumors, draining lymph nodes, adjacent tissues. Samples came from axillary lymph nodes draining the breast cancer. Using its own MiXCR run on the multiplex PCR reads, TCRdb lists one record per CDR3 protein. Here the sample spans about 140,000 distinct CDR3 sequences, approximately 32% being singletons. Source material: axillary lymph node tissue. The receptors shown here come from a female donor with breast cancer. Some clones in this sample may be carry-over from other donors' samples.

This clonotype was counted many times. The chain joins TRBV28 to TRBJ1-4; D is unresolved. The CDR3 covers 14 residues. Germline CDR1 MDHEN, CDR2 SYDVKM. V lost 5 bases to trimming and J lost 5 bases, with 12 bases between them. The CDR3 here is CASSRTEPNEKLFF. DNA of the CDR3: TGTGCCAGCAGTCGGACCGAGCCGAATGAAAAACTGTTTTTT.

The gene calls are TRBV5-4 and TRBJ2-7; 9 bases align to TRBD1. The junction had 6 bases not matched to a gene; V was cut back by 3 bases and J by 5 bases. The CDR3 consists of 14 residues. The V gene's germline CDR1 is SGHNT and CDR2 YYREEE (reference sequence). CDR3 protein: CASSSRDRVNEQYF. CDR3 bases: TGTGCCAGCAGCTCCAGGGACAGGGTGAACGAGCAGTACTTC.

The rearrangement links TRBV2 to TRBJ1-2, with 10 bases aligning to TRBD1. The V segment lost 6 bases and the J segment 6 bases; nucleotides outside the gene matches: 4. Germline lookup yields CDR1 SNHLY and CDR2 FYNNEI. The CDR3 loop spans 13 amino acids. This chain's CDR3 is CASRGQGFDGYTF. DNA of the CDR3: TGTGCCAGCAGGGGACAGGGGTTTGATGGCTACACCTTC.

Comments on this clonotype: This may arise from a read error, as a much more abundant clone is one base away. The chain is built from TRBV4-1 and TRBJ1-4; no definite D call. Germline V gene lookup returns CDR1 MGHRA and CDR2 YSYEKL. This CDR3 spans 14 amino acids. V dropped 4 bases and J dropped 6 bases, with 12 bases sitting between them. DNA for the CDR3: TGCGCCAGCAGCCCGGGCACTGATGATGAAAAACTGTTTTTT. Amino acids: CASSPGTDDEKLFF.

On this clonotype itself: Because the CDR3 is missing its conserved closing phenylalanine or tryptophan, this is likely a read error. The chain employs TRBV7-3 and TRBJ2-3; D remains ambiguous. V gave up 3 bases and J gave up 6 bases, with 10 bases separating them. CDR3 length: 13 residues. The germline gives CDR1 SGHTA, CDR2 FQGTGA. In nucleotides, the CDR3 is TGTGCCAGCAGCTTGGGGATCACCGATACGCAGTATTCT. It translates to CASSLGITDTQYS.

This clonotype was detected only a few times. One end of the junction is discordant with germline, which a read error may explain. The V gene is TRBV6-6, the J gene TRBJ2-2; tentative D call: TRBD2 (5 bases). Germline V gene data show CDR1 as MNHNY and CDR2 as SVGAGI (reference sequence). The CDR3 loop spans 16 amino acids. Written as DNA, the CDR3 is TGTGCCAGCAGTCACTCGACCGGACTCAACACCGGGGAGCTGTTTTTT. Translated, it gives CASSHSTGLNTGELFF.

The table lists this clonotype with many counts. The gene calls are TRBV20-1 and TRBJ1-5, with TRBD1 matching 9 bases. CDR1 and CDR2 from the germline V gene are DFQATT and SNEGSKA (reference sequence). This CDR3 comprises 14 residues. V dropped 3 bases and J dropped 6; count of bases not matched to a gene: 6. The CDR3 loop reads CSASRGTGTQPQHF. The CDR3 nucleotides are TGCAGTGCTAGTCGCGGGACAGGGACTCAGCCCCAGCATTTT.

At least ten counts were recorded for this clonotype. In DNA form, the CDR3 reads TGTGCCAGCAGTTACTCGAGGCAGGGGGCTAATCAGCCCCAGCATTTT. This sequence encodes CASSYSRQGANQPQHF. The chain has TRBV6-2 or TRBV6-3 and TRBJ1-5; 8 bases are shared with TRBD1. Germline CDR1 is MNHEY and CDR2 is SVGEGT. Trimming at V came to 0 bases and at J to 4 bases, leaving 5 bases not matched to a gene. CDR3 size: 16 residues.

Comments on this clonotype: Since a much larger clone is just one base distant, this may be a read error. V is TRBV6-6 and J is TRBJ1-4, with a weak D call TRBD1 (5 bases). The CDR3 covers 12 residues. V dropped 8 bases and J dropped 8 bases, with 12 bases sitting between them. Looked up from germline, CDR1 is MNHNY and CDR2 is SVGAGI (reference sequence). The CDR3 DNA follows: TGTGCCAGCCGTCGGGGGGTCGAAAAACTGTTTTTT. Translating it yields CASRRGVEKLFF.

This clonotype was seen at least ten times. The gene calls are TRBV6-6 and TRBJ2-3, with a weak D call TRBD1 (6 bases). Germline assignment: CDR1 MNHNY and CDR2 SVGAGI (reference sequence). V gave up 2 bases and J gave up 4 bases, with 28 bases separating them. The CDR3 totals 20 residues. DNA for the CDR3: TGTGCCAGCAGTTACCTCGGGGCTTTAAGCAGAAAACAGGGCTCAGATACGCAGTATTTT. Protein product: CASSYLGALSRKQGSDTQYF.

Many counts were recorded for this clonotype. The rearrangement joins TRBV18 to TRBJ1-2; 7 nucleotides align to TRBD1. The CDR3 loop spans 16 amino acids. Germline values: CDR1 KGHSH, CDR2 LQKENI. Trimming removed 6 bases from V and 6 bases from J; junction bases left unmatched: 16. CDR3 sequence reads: CASSPEKVQGNHGYTF. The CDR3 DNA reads TGTGCCAGCTCCCCAGAAAAAGTACAGGGGAACCATGGCTACACCTTC. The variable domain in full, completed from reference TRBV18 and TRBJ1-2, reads NAGVMQNPRHLVRRRGQEARLRCSPMKGHSHVYWYRQLPEEGLKFMVYLQKENIIDESGMPKERFSAEFPKEGPSILRIQQVVRGDSAAYFCASSPEKVQGNHGYTFGSGTRLTVV.

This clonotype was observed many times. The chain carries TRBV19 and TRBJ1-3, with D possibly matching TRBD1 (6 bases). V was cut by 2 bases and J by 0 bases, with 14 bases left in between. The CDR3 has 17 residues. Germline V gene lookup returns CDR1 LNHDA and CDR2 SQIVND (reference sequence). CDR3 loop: CASSINPDRDSGNTIYF. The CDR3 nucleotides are TGTGCCAGTAGTATAAACCCGGACAGAGACTCTGGAAACACCATATATTTT. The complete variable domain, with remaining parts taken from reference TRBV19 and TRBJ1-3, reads DGGITQSPKYLFRKEGQNVTLSCEQNLNHDAMYWYRQDPGQGLRLIYYSQIVNDFQKGDIAEGYSVSREKKESFPLTVTSAQKNPTAFYLCASSINPDRDSGNTIYFGEGSWLTVV.

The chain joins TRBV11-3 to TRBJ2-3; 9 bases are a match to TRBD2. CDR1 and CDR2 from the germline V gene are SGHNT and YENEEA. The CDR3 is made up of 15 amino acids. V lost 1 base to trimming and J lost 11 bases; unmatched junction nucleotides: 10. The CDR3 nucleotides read TGTGCCAGCAGCTTAGGACTAGCGGACTACAATGAGCAGTATTTT. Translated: CASSLGLADYNEQYF.

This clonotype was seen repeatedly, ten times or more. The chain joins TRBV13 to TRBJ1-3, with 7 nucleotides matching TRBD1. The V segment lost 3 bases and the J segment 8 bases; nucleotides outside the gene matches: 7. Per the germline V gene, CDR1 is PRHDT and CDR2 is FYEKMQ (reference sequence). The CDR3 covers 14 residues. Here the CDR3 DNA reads TGTGCCAGCAGCTTCTCCGGGACAGCGGACACCATATATTTT. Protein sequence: CASSFSGTADTIYF.

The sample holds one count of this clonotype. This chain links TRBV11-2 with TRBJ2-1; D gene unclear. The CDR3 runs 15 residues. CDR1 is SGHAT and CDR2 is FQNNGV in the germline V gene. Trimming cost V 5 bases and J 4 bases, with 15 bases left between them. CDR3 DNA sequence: TGTGCCAGCAGCCAATGGTGGCAGAGGTACAATGAGCAGTTCTTC. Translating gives CASSQWWQRYNEQFF.

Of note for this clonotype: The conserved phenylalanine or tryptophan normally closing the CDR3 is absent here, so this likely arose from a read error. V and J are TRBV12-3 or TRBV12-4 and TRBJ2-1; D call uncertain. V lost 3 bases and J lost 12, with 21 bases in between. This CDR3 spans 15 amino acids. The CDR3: CASSLLGFGTDTQFL. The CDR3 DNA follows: TGTGCCAGCAGTTTGCTGGGATTCGGCACAGATACGCAGTTCCTC.

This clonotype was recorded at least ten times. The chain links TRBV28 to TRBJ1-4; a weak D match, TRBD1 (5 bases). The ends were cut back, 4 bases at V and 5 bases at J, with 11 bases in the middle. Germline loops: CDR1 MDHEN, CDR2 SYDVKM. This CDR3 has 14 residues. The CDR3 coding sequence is TGTGCCAGCAGTTCAGGGTTAGGGAATGAAAAACTGTTTTTT. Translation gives CASSSGLGNEKLFF.

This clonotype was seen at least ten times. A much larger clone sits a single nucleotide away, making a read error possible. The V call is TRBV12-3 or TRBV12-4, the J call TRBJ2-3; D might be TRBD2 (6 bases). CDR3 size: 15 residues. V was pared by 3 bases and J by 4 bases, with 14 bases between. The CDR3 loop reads CASSFVGTGADTQYF. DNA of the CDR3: TGTGCCAGCAGTTTCGTAGGGACGGGGGCAGATACGCAGTATTTT.

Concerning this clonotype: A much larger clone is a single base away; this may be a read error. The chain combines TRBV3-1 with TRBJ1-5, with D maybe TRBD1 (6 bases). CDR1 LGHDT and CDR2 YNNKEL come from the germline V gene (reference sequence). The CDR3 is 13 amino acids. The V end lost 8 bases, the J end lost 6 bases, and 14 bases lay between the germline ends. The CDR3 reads CASGLKGGQPQHF. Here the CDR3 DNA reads TGTGCCAGCGGCCTTAAAGGGGGTCAGCCCCAGCATTTT.

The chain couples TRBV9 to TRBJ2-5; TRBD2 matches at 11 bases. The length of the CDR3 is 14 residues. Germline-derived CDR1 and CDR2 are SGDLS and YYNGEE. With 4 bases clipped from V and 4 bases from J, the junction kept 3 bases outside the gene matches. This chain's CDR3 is CASSHSGGGETQYF. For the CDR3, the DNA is TGTGCCAGCAGCCATAGCGGGGGGGGAGAGACCCAGTACTTC.

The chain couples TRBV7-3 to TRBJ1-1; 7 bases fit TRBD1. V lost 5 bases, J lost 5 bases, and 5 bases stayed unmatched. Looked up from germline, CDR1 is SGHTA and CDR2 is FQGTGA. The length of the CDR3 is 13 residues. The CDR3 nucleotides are TGTGCCAGCAGCGCACAGGGGAATACTGAAGCTTTCTTT. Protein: CASSAQGNTEAFF.

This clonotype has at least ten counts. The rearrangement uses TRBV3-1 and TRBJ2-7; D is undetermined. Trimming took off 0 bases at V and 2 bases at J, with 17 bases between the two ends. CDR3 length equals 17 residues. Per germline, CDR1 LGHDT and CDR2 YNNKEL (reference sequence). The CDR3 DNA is TGTGCCAGCAGCCAAGAATGGGTCAAGGGTTATCCCTACGAGCAGTACTTC. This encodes CASSQEWVKGYPYEQYF.

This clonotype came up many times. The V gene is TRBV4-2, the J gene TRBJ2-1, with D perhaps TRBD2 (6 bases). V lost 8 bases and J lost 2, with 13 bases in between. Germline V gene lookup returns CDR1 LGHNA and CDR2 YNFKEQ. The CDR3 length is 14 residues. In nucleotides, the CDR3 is TGTGCCAGCGGGACTCGTGGCGCCTACAATGAGCAGTTCTTC. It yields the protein CASGTRGAYNEQFF.